This T cell receptor (beta chain) emerged from a study of beta chain features in type 1 diabetes. The CDR3 contains 15 residues. CDR1 KGHSH and CDR2 LQKENI come from the germline V gene. Losses at the gene ends were 2 bases for V and 3 bases for J; bases not matched to a gene: 3. As for this clone: Its antigen is currently unknown.

Expressed TCRB transcripts were sequenced because the isolated RNA had all been reverse transcribed beforehand. Data came from immunoSEQ multiplex PCR; TCRdb stores just in-frame clones and leaves some out. The data contain tens of thousands of clones, roughly 70% of them singletons. Study-wide points: Small HLA sub-analyses could not settle whether HLA shapes TCRB rearrangement. Patients and controls would share equally any PCR tilt toward shorter templates. Type 1 diabetes patients showed a moderate but significant shortening of TCRB CDR3s in all four CD4+ subsets.

Markers CD45RO/CCR7/CD25/CD127/CD95/CD27 served to sort CD4+ naive, central memory, regulatory and stem cell-like memory cells. Without exception, sorted populations had purity beyond 95%. This receptor was obtained from a woman under 30 with type 1 diabetes. V usage is TRBV18 and J usage is TRBJ2-7; 11 nucleotides agree with TRBD2. Sequences were obtained from Tregs from blood. In nucleotides, the CDR3 is TGTGCCAGCTCACCAGCTACTAGCGGGGGCTACGAGCAGTACTTC. Protein sequence: CASSPATSGGYEQYF.